Reported below is one TCR beta chain. Its target is unknown. The data are from a study of radiotherapy plus CTLA-4 blockade in lung cancer. General observations from the study: Subsequent to radiotherapy plus ipilimumab, tumor-derived TCR clones underwent expansion in blood. Early clone dynamics of blood T cells, plus interferon-beta, reportedly predicted response best.

TCRdb's copy holds only in-frame clones and misses some; the assay was immunoSEQ multiplex PCR. The sample carries 55,000 to 85,000 clones, around 69% recorded once. The CDR3 loop spans 18 amino acids. CDR1 is SGHTS and CDR2 is YDEGEE in the germline V gene. Losses at the gene ends were 0 bases for V and 4 bases for J; bases not matched to a gene: 15. Chemo-refractory metastatic non-small-cell lung cancer patients were treated with focal radiation plus CTLA-4 blockade with ipilimumab. The sequence derives from a human donor with non-small cell lung cancer whose response to radiotherapy plus ipilimumab could not be evaluated. Some clones in this sample may be carry-over from other donors' samples. Sequencing used peripheral blood, obtained from a patient treated with radiotherapy plus ipilimumab. This chain joins TRBV5-8 and TRBJ2-5; 7 bases map to TRBD1. This CDR3 is CASSLARSAQGLVETQYF. The CDR3 DNA reads as TGTGCCAGCAGCTTGGCGAGGTCGGCACAGGGGCTAGTAGAGACCCAGTACTTC.